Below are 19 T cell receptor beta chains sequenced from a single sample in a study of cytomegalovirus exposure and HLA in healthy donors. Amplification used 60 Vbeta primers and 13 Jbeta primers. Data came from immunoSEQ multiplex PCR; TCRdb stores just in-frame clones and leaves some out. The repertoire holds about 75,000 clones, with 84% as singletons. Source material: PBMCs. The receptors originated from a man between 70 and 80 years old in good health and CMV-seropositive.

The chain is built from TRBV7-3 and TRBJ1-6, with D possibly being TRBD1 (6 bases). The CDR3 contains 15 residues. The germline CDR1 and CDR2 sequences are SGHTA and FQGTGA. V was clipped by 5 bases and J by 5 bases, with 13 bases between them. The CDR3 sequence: CASSIGTMDNSPLHF. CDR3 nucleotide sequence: TGTGCCAGCAGCATCGGGACAATGGATAATTCACCCCTCCACTTT. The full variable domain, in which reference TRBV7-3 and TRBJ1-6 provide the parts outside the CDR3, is GAGVSQTPSNKVTEKGKYVELRCDPISGHTALYWYRQSLGQGPEFLIYFQGTGAADDSGLPNDRFFAVRPEGSVSTLKIQRTERGDSAVYLCASSIGTMDNSPLHFGNGTRLTVT.

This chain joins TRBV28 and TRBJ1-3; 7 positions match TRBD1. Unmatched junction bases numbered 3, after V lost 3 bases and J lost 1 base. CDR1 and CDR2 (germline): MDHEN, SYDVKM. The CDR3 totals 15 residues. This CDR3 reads CASSFQTGSGNTIYF. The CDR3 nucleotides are TGTGCCAGCAGTTTCCAGACAGGGTCTGGAAACACCATATATTTT.

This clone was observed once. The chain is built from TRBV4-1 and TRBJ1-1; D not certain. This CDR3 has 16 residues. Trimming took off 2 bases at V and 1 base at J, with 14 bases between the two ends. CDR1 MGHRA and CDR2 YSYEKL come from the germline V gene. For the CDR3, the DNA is TGCGCCAGCAGCCAACCGCGCGGGCGGGCGAACACTGAAGCTTTCTTT. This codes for CASSQPRGRANTEAFF.

As DNA, the CDR3 is TGTGCCAGTCGAAGCCCCTGGACAGAAGAGACCCAGTACTTC. The encoded protein is CASRSPWTEETQYF. The chain uses TRBV18 and TRBJ2-5, with D possibly matching TRBD1 (6 bases). The CDR3 is 14 residues long. Trimming shortened V by 9 bases and J by 3 bases, and 17 bases separated the two germline ends. CDR1 and CDR2 (germline): KGHSH, LQKENI. The full variable domain, in which reference TRBV18 and TRBJ2-5 provide the parts outside the CDR3, is NAGVMQNPRHLVRRRGQEARLRCSPMKGHSHVYWYRQLPEEGLKFMVYLQKENIIDESGMPKERFSAEFPKEGPSILRIQQVVRGDSAAYFCASRSPWTEETQYFGPGTRLLVL.

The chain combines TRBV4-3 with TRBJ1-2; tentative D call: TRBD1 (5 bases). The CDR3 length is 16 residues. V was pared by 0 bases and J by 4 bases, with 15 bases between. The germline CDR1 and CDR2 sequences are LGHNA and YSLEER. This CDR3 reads CASSQEQAAGGYGYTF. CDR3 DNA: TGCGCCAGCAGCCAAGAACAGGCCGCTGGTGGCTATGGCTACACCTTC.

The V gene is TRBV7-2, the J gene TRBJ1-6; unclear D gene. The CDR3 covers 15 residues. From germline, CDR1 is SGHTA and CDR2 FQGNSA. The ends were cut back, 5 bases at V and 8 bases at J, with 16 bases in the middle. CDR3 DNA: TGTGCCAGCAGCCGACTACGTTTAGCGGATTCACCCCTCCACTTT. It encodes CASSRLRLADSPLHF.

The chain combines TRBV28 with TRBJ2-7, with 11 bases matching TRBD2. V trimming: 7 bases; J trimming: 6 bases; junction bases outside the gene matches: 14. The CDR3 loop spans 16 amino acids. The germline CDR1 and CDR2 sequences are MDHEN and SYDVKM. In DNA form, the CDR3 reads TGTGCCAGCACCTCCTGGAGTCTAGCGGGAGGAAGCGAGCAGTACTTC. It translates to CASTSWSLAGGSEQYF.

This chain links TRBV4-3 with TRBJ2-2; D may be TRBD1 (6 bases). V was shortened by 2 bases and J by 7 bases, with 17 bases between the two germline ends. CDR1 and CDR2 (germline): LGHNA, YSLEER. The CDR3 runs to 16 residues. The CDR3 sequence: CASSQQSQGINGELFF. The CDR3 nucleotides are TGCGCCAGCAGCCAACAAAGTCAGGGGATAAACGGGGAGCTGTTTTTT.

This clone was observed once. The CDR3 sequence: CASSTGYGVVETQYF. DNA for the CDR3: TGCGCCAGCAGCACGGGATATGGGGTTGTAGAGACCCAGTACTTC. This chain uses TRBV5-1 with TRBJ2-5, with a possible D match to TRBD2 (5 bases). V lost 4 bases to trimming and J lost 4 bases, with 17 bases between them. The CDR3 contains 15 residues. Looked up from germline, CDR1 is SGHRS and CDR2 is YFSETQ.

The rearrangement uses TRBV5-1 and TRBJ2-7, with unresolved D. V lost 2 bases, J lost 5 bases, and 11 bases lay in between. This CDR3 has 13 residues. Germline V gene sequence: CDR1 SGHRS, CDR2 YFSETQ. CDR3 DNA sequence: TGCGCCAGCAGCTTTCAGGTCTCGGACGAGCAGTACTTC. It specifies CASSFQVSDEQYF.

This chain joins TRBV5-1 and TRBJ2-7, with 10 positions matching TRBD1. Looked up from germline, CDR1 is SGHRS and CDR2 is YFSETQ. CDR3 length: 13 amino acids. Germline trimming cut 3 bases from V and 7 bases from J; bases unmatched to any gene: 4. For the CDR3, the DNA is TGCGCCAGCAGCTGGGGGACAGGGGAAGAGCAGTACTTC. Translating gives CASSWGTGEEQYF.

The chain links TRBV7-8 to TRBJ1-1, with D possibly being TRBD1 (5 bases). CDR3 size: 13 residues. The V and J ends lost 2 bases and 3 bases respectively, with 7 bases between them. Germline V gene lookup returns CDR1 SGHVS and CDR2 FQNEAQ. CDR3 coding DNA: TGTGCCAGCAGCTTACAGGGATACACTGAAGCTTTCTTT. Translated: CASSLQGYTEAFF.

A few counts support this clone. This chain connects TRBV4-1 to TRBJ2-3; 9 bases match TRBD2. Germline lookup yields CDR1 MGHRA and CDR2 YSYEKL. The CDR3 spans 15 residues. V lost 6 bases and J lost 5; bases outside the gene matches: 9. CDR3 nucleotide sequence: TGCGCCAGCAGACCGAGCGGGGGGCAGCAAGATACGCAGTATTTT. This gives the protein CASRPSGGQQDTQYF.

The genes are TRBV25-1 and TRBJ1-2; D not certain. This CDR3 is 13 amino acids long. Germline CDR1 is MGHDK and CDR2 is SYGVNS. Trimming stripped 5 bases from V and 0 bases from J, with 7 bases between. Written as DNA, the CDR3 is TGTGCCAGCAGTCCGGGAGCTAACTATGGCTACACCTTC. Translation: CASSPGANYGYTF.

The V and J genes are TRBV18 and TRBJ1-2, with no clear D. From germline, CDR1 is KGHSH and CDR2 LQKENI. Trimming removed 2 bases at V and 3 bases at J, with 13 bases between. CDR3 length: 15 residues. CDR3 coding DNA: TGTGCCAGCTCACCAGAGGCTCGCTCGGACTATGGCTACACCTTC. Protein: CASSPEARSDYGYTF.

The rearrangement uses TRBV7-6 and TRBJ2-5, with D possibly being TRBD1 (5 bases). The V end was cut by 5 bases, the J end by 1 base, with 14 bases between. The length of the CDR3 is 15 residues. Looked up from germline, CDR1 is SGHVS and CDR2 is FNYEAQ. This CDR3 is CASSPITGSQETQYF. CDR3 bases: TGTGCCAGCAGCCCGATTACAGGCTCCCAAGAGACCCAGTACTTC.

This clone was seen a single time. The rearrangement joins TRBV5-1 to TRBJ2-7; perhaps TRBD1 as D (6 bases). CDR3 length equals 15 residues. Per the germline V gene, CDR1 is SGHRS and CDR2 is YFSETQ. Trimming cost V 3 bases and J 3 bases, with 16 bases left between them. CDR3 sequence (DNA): TGCGCCAGCAGCTCAGAGCCCCAGGACAGCTACGAGCAGTACTTC. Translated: CASSSEPQDSYEQYF.

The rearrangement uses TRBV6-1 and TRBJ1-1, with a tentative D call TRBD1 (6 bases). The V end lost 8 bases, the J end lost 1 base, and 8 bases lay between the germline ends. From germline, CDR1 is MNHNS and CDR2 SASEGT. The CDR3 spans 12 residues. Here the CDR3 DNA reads TGTGCCAGCTCCAGGGGGAACACTGAAGCTTTCTTT. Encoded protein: CASSRGNTEAFF.

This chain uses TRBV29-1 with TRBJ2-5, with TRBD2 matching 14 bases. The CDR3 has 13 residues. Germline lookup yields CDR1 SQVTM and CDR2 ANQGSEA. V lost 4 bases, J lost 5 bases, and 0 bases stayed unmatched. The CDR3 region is CSVGTSGGETQYF. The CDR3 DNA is TGCAGCGTTGGGACTAGCGGGGGGGAGACCCAGTACTTC.